Listed here are 31 T cell receptor beta chains from one sample, sequenced in a study of blood T cell repertoires in COVID-19. Sequencing used immunoSEQ multiplex PCR; TCRdb keeps in-frame clones, though not all of them. There are 300,000 to 350,000 clones in the sample; 75% to 90% occur only once, and less than 6.5% lies in the top ten. The sequenced sample was PBMCs or T cells enriched from blood (not recorded which). The origin of the receptors is a man aged 30-40 years who had recovered from COVID-19.

This chain links TRBV29-1 with TRBJ1-1; TRBD1 might be the D (6 bases). The CDR3 has 12 residues. Germline V gene data show CDR1 as SQVTM and CDR2 as ANQGSEA. Trimming shortened V by 5 bases and J by 0 bases, and 7 bases separated the two germline ends. CDR3 nucleotides: TGCAGCGTTACAGGGCTGAACACTGAAGCTTTCTTT. Amino acids: CSVTGLNTEAFF. Full variable domain (remainder filled in from reference TRBV29-1 and TRBJ1-1): SAVISQKPSRDICQRGTSLTIQCQVDSQVTMMFWYRQQPGQSLTLIATANQGSEATYESGFVIDKFPISRPNLTFSTLTVSNMSPEDSSIYLCSVTGLNTEAFFGQGTRLTVV.

CDR3 nucleotide sequence: TGCGCCAGCAGCTTGGGCAGGGCGCGAGAGGAAAAACTGTTTTTT. It codes for CASSLGRAREEKLFF. The genes are TRBV5-1 and TRBJ1-4; possibly TRBD1 for D (5 bases). With 0 bases removed from V and 8 bases from J, the gap between germline ends came to 14 bases. The CDR3 loop spans 15 amino acids. The germline V gene encodes CDR1 SGHRS and CDR2 YFSETQ.

The genes are TRBV4-1 and TRBJ2-5; 7 bases are shared with TRBD1. Trimming at V came to 1 base and at J to 1 base, leaving 12 bases not matched to a gene. The CDR3 spans 18 residues. Germline V CDR1 and CDR2: MGHRA, YSYEKL. CDR3 in DNA: TGCGCCAGCAGCCAAGTAGACTTGGGGACAGTCCTCCAAGAGACCCAGTACTTC. This translates into CASSQVDLGTVLQETQYF.

The gene calls are TRBV4-2 and TRBJ2-7; no firm D call. The V end was cut by 0 bases, the J end by 5 bases, with 11 bases between. The CDR3 length is 14 residues. CDR1 and CDR2 (germline): LGHNA, YNFKEQ. The CDR3 sequence is CASSQEKQSDEQYF. The CDR3 DNA reads as TGTGCCAGCAGCCAAGAAAAGCAGAGCGACGAGCAGTACTTC.

In its sample, this clone was seen once. This chain links TRBV5-6 with TRBJ1-1; 8 bases line up with TRBD1. The germline V gene encodes CDR1 SGHDT and CDR2 YYEEEE. The V and J ends lost 2 bases and 1 base, in that order; junction bases with no gene match: 4. The CDR3 is 15 residues long. CDR3 residues: CASSLVDRENTEAFF. The DNA for the CDR3 is TGTGCCAGCAGCTTAGTGGACAGGGAGAACACTGAAGCTTTCTTT. Looking up the rest from reference TRBV5-6 and TRBJ1-1 gives the full variable domain: DAGVTQSPTHLIKTRGQQVTLRCSPKSGHDTVSWYQQALGQGPQFIFQYYEEEERQRGNFPDRFSGHQFPNYSSELNVNALLLGDSALYLCASSLVDRENTEAFFGQGTRLTVV.

The chain employs TRBV11-2 and TRBJ1-6, with D unresolved. Trimming stripped 1 base from V and 5 bases from J, with 6 bases between. The CDR3 consists of 14 residues. Germline V CDR1 and CDR2: SGHAT, FQNNGV. CDR3 loop: CASSLVLDNSPLHF. Written as DNA, the CDR3 is TGTGCCAGCAGCTTAGTCCTTGATAATTCACCCCTCCACTTT.

The chain recombines TRBV7-9 with TRBJ1-2, with D tentatively TRBD1 (6 bases). This CDR3 has 18 residues. CDR1 and CDR2 (germline): SEHNR, FQNEAQ (reference sequence). The germline V and J ends were trimmed by 5 bases and 1 base, with 23 bases remaining between them. The CDR3 loop is CASSRRPGQPEINYGYTF. The DNA of the CDR3 is TGTGCCAGCAGCCGGAGGCCCGGACAGCCGGAAATTAACTATGGCTACACCTTC.

This rearrangement joins TRBV30 to TRBJ1-6, with D tentatively TRBD1 (6 bases). Trimming left V 2 bases short and J 7 bases short, with 12 bases between. CDR3 length equals 14 residues. Germline CDR1 GTSNPN, CDR2 SVGIG (reference sequence). Here the CDR3 DNA reads TGTGCCTGGAGTATCGCAGGGGCGAATTCACCCCTCCACTTT. This codes for CAWSIAGANSPLHF.

The chain couples TRBV6-6 to TRBJ2-1, with a tentative D call TRBD1 (6 bases). The germline V gene has CDR1 MNHNY and CDR2 SVGAGI (reference sequence). With 2 bases removed from V and 5 bases from J, the gap between germline ends came to 10 bases. The CDR3 has 14 amino acids. The CDR3 DNA follows: TGTGCCAGCAGTTACCCGGGACATAACAATGAGCAGTTCTTC. Translating gives CASSYPGHNNEQFF.

There are a few counts of this clone. The genes are TRBV9 and TRBJ1-4, with D perhaps TRBD1 (5 bases). Germline V CDR1 and CDR2: SGDLS, YYNGEE. V lost 2 bases and J lost 4, with 12 bases in between. The CDR3 has 15 residues. The CDR3 here is CASSVGLQGNEKLFF. Written as DNA, the CDR3 is TGTGCCAGCAGCGTCGGTCTGCAGGGTAATGAAAAACTGTTTTTT.

The chain employs TRBV15 and TRBJ2-5, with D maybe TRBD1 (5 bases). The CDR3 covers 14 residues. V was trimmed by 8 bases and J by 2 bases, leaving 15 bases between them. In germline, CDR1 is LNHNV, CDR2 YYDKDF (reference sequence). This chain's CDR3 is CATLGRVKQETQYF. CDR3 sequence (DNA): TGTGCCACCCTGGGCAGGGTAAAGCAAGAGACCCAGTACTTC.

V usage is TRBV10-2 and J usage is TRBJ2-5; 10 bases match TRBD1. The trim removed 5 bases at V and 4 bases at J, leaving 7 bases unmatched. Germline V gene lookup returns CDR1 WSHSY and CDR2 SAAADI. The CDR3 totals 15 residues. The CDR3 region is CASSTLTGGVETQYF. CDR3 nucleotides: TGCGCCAGCAGTACCTTGACAGGGGGCGTAGAGACCCAGTACTTC.

The chain is built from TRBV28 and TRBJ2-3; TRBD2 agrees at 12 bases. This CDR3 comprises 18 residues. Trimming cost V 3 bases and J 4 bases; bases outside gene matches: 11. Germline CDR1 reads MDHEN; CDR2 reads SYDVKM. CDR3 nucleotide sequence: TGTGCCAGCAGTTTCCCTAGCGGGGGGGCCGACTTCGCAGATACGCAGTATTTT. Translation: CASSFPSGGADFADTQYF.

The rearrangement uses TRBV5-1 and TRBJ2-6; D gene uncertain. The length of the CDR3 is 14 residues. Trimming took off 1 base at V and 1 base at J, with 3 bases between the two ends. Germline CDR1 and CDR2: SGHRS and YFSETQ. The DNA of the CDR3 is TGCGCCAGCAGCTTGCCGTCTGGGGCCAACGTCCTGACTTTC. Its protein product is CASSLPSGANVLTF.

A single count supports this clone. The same CDR3 also results from other DNA sequences found in this sample. The CDR3 sequence is CSASRGGSYNEQFF. CDR3 sequence (DNA): TGCAGTGCTAGTAGGGGAGGGTCCTACAATGAGCAGTTCTTC. The chain recombines TRBV20-1 with TRBJ2-1; TRBD2 agrees at 7 bases. Per germline, CDR1 DFQATT and CDR2 SNEGSKA (reference sequence). The trim removed 3 bases at V and 1 base at J, leaving 3 bases unmatched. The CDR3 sequence is 14 residues long.

V is TRBV28 and J is TRBJ1-5; weak D call: TRBD1 (6 bases). The CDR3 extends over 13 amino acids. The germline gives CDR1 MDHEN, CDR2 SYDVKM. With 9 bases removed from V and 7 bases from J, the gap between germline ends came to 16 bases. Here the CDR3 reads CASQEGVEQPQHF. The CDR3 nucleotides read TGTGCCAGTCAAGAGGGGGTGGAGCAGCCCCAGCATTTT. Combining the CDR3 with reference TRBV28 and TRBJ1-5 gives the whole variable domain DVKVTQSSRYLVKRTGEKVFLECVQDMDHENMFWYRQDPGLGLRLIYFSYDVKMKEKGDIPEGYSVSREKKERFSLILESASTNQTSMYLCASQEGVEQPQHFGDGTRLSIL.

V is TRBV5-1 and J is TRBJ2-7; maybe TRBD2 (5 bases). Germline V lookup: CDR1 SGHRS, CDR2 YFSETQ. The CDR3 totals 13 residues. Trimming removed 1 base from V and 2 bases from J, with 7 bases in between. The CDR3 loop is CASSLRGPYEQYF. In DNA, the CDR3 is TGCGCCAGCAGCTTGCGGGGTCCCTACGAGCAGTACTTC.

V usage is TRBV6-5 and J usage is TRBJ1-3; D remains ambiguous. The CDR3 totals 15 residues. Germline CDR1 reads MNHEY; CDR2 reads SVGAGI. Trimming stripped 10 bases from V and 0 bases from J, with 16 bases between. The CDR3 sequence is CATERTRFSGNTIYF. DNA of the CDR3: TGTGCCACCGAACGAACGCGGTTCTCTGGAAACACCATATATTTT.

This chain connects TRBV7-9 to TRBJ2-7; TRBD2 agrees at 7 bases. With V trimmed by 7 bases and J by 3 bases, 6 bases remained unmatched. In germline, CDR1 is SEHNR, CDR2 FQNEAQ (reference sequence). The CDR3 runs to 13 residues. This CDR3 is CASTMGGVYEQYF. The CDR3 nucleotides read TGTGCCAGCACCATGGGGGGGGTCTACGAGCAGTACTTC.

This chain links TRBV11-2 with TRBJ2-6; D gene ambiguous. Germline loops: CDR1 SGHAT, CDR2 FQNNGV. The length of the CDR3 is 15 residues. Trimming left V 6 bases short and J 1 base short, with 10 bases between. DNA of the CDR3: TGTGCCAGCAGGCCCGTGAGATCTGGGGCCAACGTCCTGACTTTC. Encoded protein: CASRPVRSGANVLTF.

This clone was observed many times. This chain connects TRBV3-1 (or the pseudogene TRBV3-2) to TRBJ2-2; D not resolved. V shed 4 bases and J shed 3 bases, with 9 bases lying between them. The germline gives CDR1 LGHDT, CDR2 YNNKEL (reference sequence). CDR3 size: 14 residues. The CDR3 nucleotides read TGTGCCAGCAGCCCCCCTGGCCACACCGGGGAGCTGTTTTTT. The encoded protein is CASSPPGHTGELFF.

This clone appeared once. The J gene is TRBJ1-6, the V gene TRBV24-1, with 7 positions matching TRBD1. With V trimmed by 2 bases and J by 6 bases, 6 bases remained unmatched. The CDR3 loop spans 16 amino acids. From germline, CDR1 is KGHDR and CDR2 SFDVKD. The CDR3 is CATSDSRGTANSPLHF. DNA of the CDR3: TGTGCCACCAGTGATTCCCGCGGGACAGCTAATTCACCCCTCCACTTT.

The chain joins TRBV5-5 to TRBJ1-5; maybe TRBD1 (6 bases). Between the trimmed V and J ends, which lost 4 bases and 4 bases, there was a span of 15 bases. CDR3 size: 15 residues. Per the germline V gene, CDR1 is SGHKS and CDR2 is YYEKEE (reference sequence). The chain's CDR3 is CASSEQGITNQPQHF. The CDR3 DNA reads as TGTGCCAGCAGCGAACAGGGAATTACAAATCAGCCCCAGCATTTT.

This sequence joins TRBV7-3 and TRBJ1-2; TRBD1 aligns across 7 bases. The CDR3 totals 15 residues. The V gene end was trimmed by 5 bases and the J gene end by 0 bases; junction bases not matched to a gene: 6. Germline V gene sequence: CDR1 SGHTA, CDR2 FQGTGA. The CDR3 spells CASSRDQGANYGYTF. CDR3 coding DNA: TGTGCCAGCAGCCGCGATCAGGGGGCTAACTATGGCTACACCTTC.

This chain uses TRBV20-1 with TRBJ1-4, with 9 positions matching TRBD1. The V segment lost 3 bases and the J segment 1 base; nucleotides outside the gene matches: 12. CDR1 and CDR2 (germline): DFQATT, SNEGSKA (reference sequence). The CDR3 consists of 18 residues. The CDR3 DNA is TGCAGTGCTAGTCCCGGGACAGGGCGGGGAGTAACTAATGAAAAACTGTTTTTT. The encoded protein is CSASPGTGRGVTNEKLFF.

This chain joins TRBV6-5 and TRBJ2-7, with 7 bases identical to TRBD2. Germline trimming cut 4 bases from V and 5 bases from J; bases unmatched to any gene: 5. Germline CDR1 and CDR2: MNHEY and SVGAGI. This CDR3 contains 13 residues. The CDR3 loop reads CASSWEGTDEQYF. In DNA, the CDR3 is TGTGCCAGCAGTTGGGAGGGAACGGACGAGCAGTACTTC.

The V gene is TRBV5-4, the J gene TRBJ2-3; D is possibly TRBD2 (6 bases). This CDR3 contains 14 residues. V was shortened by 0 bases and J by 3 bases, with 8 bases between the two germline ends. Germline V gene lookup returns CDR1 SGHNT and CDR2 YYREEE (reference sequence). CDR3 in DNA: TGTGCCAGCAGCTTGGGCGGGGAAACAGATACGCAGTATTTT. Protein sequence: CASSLGGETDTQYF.

The chain combines TRBV5-5 with TRBJ2-5; maybe TRBD2 (5 bases). V lost 0 bases and J lost 5, with 8 bases in between. There are 13 residues in the CDR3. The germline V gene has CDR1 SGHKS and CDR2 YYEKEE (reference sequence). This CDR3 is CASSLGGWETQYF. The CDR3 DNA is TGTGCCAGCAGCTTGGGAGGGTGGGAGACCCAGTACTTC.

This clone was seen only once. The J gene is TRBJ2-2, the V gene TRBV11-3; D is unclear. The CDR3 is made up of 14 amino acids. V lost 0 bases and J lost 6, with 8 bases in between. Germline lookup yields CDR1 SGHNT and CDR2 YENEEA. CDR3 DNA: TGTGCCAGCAGCTTAGATTGGCCCCCCGGGGAGCTGTTTTTT. Residues: CASSLDWPPGELFF.

The chain employs TRBV15 and TRBJ1-4, with 8 bases aligning to TRBD1. From germline, CDR1 is LNHNV and CDR2 YYDKDF (reference sequence). The CDR3 length is 14 residues. V lost 5 bases to trimming and J lost 8 bases; unmatched junction nucleotides: 7. The CDR3 here is CATSGKQGEEKLFF. The CDR3 nucleotides are TGTGCCACCAGCGGGAAACAGGGGGAGGAAAAACTGTTTTTT.

The sample holds a few counts of this clone. This chain connects TRBV24-1 to TRBJ2-7, with 10 bases aligning to TRBD1. The CDR3 length is 15 residues. In germline, CDR1 is KGHDR, CDR2 SFDVKD. J gave up 5 bases and V 4 bases, and 7 bases lay outside the gene matches. DNA for the CDR3: TGTGCCACCAGTGAGGCCGGGACAGGGGCCCACGAGCAGTACTTC. Its translation is CATSEAGTGAHEQYF.